This TCR beta chain was captured in a study of T cells in Graves' hyperthyroidism and ophthalmopathy. General study findings and limits: A model using 13 V-J features told ophthalmopathy apart from stable hyperthyroidism. Most clonotypes that expanded in the thyroid above 0.001 also showed up in blood.

RNA transcripts served as the template for amplifying TCR beta CDR3 regions. With the HTBI primer set, the TCR CDR3 went through a first round of RT-PCR. TCRdb re-called the multiplex PCR reads through MiXCR, storing one row per CDR3 protein. The top ten hold approximately 25% of the sample, which has about half a million distinct CDR3 sequences, around 20% seen once. There are many counts of this clonotype. Its cognate antigen is unknown. Patients showing uncontrolled infection, other autoimmune disease, pregnancy or lactation were ineligible. Per the germline V gene, CDR1 is MNHNS and CDR2 is SASEGT. V was pared by 4 bases and J by 5 bases, with 3 bases of the junction left unmatched. This CDR3 contains 14 residues.

The sequence derives from a man in his late teens or twenties with Graves' hyperthyroidism. Sample: blood. The J gene is TRBJ1-1, the V gene TRBV6-1; 11 bases are a match to TRBD1. The CDR3 region has the DNA TGTGCCAGCAGTGTCGGGACAGGGGGAACTGAAGCTTTCTTT. It yields the protein CASSVGTGGTEAFF.